This T cell receptor (beta chain) originates from a study of blood T cells in healthy people across ages. Study-wide results and limits: Higher naive T cell percentage went strongly together with higher TCR beta diversity. PBMCs that were unsorted prevented a conclusive naive versus antigen-experienced comparison. Estimates of diversity drawn from one million T cells were considered underestimates.

With 2 bases clipped from V and 1 base from J, the junction kept 7 bases outside the gene matches. This CDR3 is 16 amino acids long. Germline CDR1 and CDR2: SGHRS and YFSETQ. Then a second PCR, running roughly 7 to 11 cycles, was carried out with a sample-barcoded 5' primer and a J-beta primer mix. Through a template-switch adaptor with 12 random nucleotides, each cDNA molecule received a tag. MiXCR, applied by TCRdb to the 5' RACE reads, yields one record per CDR3 protein. The sample shows under 2 million distinct CDR3 sequences, 30% to 40% of them seen only once. Concerning this clonotype: Antigen unknown.

The specimen sequenced was blood. The V call is TRBV5-1, the J call TRBJ2-3; TRBD1 matches at 7 bases. This sequence was found in a woman under 40 in good health. The CDR3 bases are TGCGCCAGCAGCTTTGGGGCAGGGGGACGCACAGATACGCAGTATTTT. It codes for CASSFGAGGRTDTQYF.